This passage covers 14 T cell receptor beta chains from one sample sequenced in a study of blood T cells in healthy people across ages. Then a second PCR, running roughly 7 to 11 cycles, was carried out with a sample-barcoded 5' primer and a J-beta primer mix. TCRdb redid the calling of the 5' RACE reads with MiXCR, one entry per CDR3 protein. The repertoire consists of around 1,000,000 distinct CDR3 sequences, with approximately 25% occurring once and the leading ten covering approximately 0.79%. The sample also formed part of further work on T cells of mothers and their children.

Sequencing input: blood. These TCRs come from a girl between 2 and 10 years old in good health.

The chain couples TRBV7-2 to TRBJ2-1, with 8 bases fitting TRBD1. The germline gives CDR1 SGHTA, CDR2 FQGNSA. The CDR3 is 13 amino acids. J was trimmed by 7 bases and V by 5 bases; bases with no gene match: 4. CDR3 in DNA: TGTGCCAGCAGCGCGAGACAGGGGAATGAGCAGTTCTTC. Its protein product is CASSARQGNEQFF.

The chain recombines TRBV15 with TRBJ2-5, with D possibly TRBD1 on 5 matching bases. The J call may be in error: the DNA end matches TRBJ2-7 better. The CDR3 extends over 14 amino acids. Germline V CDR1 and CDR2: LNHNV, YYDKDF (reference sequence). The DNA for the CDR3 is TGTGCCACCAGCAGAGGGGGCACCACCTACGAGCAGTACTTC. As protein: CATSRGGTTYEQYF.

This clonotype has more than one count but fewer than ten. The rearrangement links TRBV7-2 to TRBJ1-1; 9 bases map to TRBD1. J was trimmed by 6 bases and V by 5 bases; bases with no gene match: 10. Looked up from germline, CDR1 is SGHTA and CDR2 is FQGNSA. This CDR3 comprises 15 residues. In DNA, the CDR3 is TGTGCCAGCAGCCGGGACAGGGCTCTCATGGCTGAAGCTTTCTTT. Amino acid sequence: CASSRDRALMAEAFF. The full variable domain, in which reference TRBV7-2 and TRBJ1-1 provide the parts outside the CDR3, is GAGVSQSPSNKVTEKGKDVELRCDPISGHTALYWYRQSLGQGLEFLIYFQGNSAPDKSGLPSDRFSAERTGGSVSTLTIQRTQQEDSAVYLCASSRDRALMAEAFFGQGTRLTVV.

This clonotype was seen a few times. J is TRBJ2-4 and V is TRBV4-2, with 10 positions matching TRBD2. CDR1 is LGHNA, CDR2 YNFKEQ, per germline. This CDR3 contains 17 residues. With 0 bases clipped from V and 6 bases from J, the junction kept 8 bases outside the gene matches. The CDR3 sequence is CASSQDISGRASNIQYF. As DNA, the CDR3 is TGTGCCAGCAGCCAAGATATAAGCGGGAGGGCCTCAAACATTCAGTACTTC.

The rearrangement links TRBV28 to TRBJ2-1; perhaps TRBD2 as D (6 bases). Germline loops: CDR1 MDHEN, CDR2 SYDVKM. The germline V and J ends were trimmed by 4 bases and 0 bases, with 10 bases remaining between them. The CDR3 runs to 15 residues. The CDR3 region is CASSSSASSYNEQFF. The CDR3 nucleotides are TGTGCCAGCAGTTCTAGCGCGAGCTCCTACAATGAGCAGTTCTTC.

This sequence joins TRBV3-1 and TRBJ2-5, with D tentatively TRBD2 (5 bases). The length of the CDR3 is 14 residues. Trimming pared 5 bases from V and 2 bases from J, leaving 12 bases between. Looked up from germline, CDR1 is LGHDT and CDR2 is YNNKEL (reference sequence). DNA of the CDR3: TGTGCCAGCAGCATACCCGGGATACAAGAGACCCAGTACTTC. This encodes CASSIPGIQETQYF.

The chain employs TRBV18 and TRBJ2-4, with 7 bases lining up with TRBD2. Germline assignment: CDR1 KGHSH and CDR2 LQKENI. This CDR3 has 15 amino acids. The V segment lost 6 bases and the J segment 8 bases; nucleotides outside the gene matches: 13. CDR3 coding DNA: TGTGCCAGCTCGGACGACGGGCGGGAGTTTGACATTCAGTACTTC. Translating it yields CASSDDGREFDIQYF.

This clonotype has only a few counts. The V call is TRBV7-2, the J call TRBJ1-3; TRBD1 is a possible D gene (5 bases). Germline CDR1 reads SGHTA; CDR2 reads FQGNSA. This CDR3 region has 16 residues. The V and J ends lost 2 bases and 0 bases respectively, with 11 bases between them. The CDR3 DNA sequence: TGTGCCAGCAGCTTATGGGGCAGAGTCTCTGGAAACACCATATATTTT. Amino acids: CASSLWGRVSGNTIYF.

This clonotype was observed a few times. The V and J genes are TRBV15 and TRBJ1-2; D is possibly TRBD1 (6 bases). Germline lookup yields CDR1 LNHNV and CDR2 YYDKDF (reference sequence). This CDR3 contains 13 residues. V lost 7 bases and J lost 5, with 14 bases in between. The CDR3 region is CATKVGGGYGYTF. The DNA for the CDR3 is TGTGCCACCAAGGTCGGAGGGGGGTATGGCTACACCTTC.

In this sample, this clonotype turned up a few times. The chain is built from TRBV7-2 and TRBJ2-4, with 11 bases that match TRBD1. The CDR3 length is 20 residues. The junction had 16 bases not matched to a gene; V was cut back by 6 bases and J by 0 bases. Germline CDR1 reads SGHTA; CDR2 reads FQGNSA. CDR3 coding DNA: TGTGCCAGCAGTCCCACGGGACAGGGGGACTTCCACCTAGCCAAAAACATTCAGTACTTC. Its translation is CASSPTGQGDFHLAKNIQYF.

This clonotype was observed a few times. This chain connects TRBV20-1 to TRBJ2-7; D not resolved. The assigned J gene may be wrong: the sequence end matches TRBJ2-5 better. Germline-derived CDR1 and CDR2 are DFQATT and SNEGSKA (reference sequence). The CDR3 contains 13 residues. The CDR3 loop is CSARDALRETQYF. CDR3 in DNA: TGCAGTGCTAGAGATGCGCTGCGGGAGACCCAGTACTTC.

On this clonotype itself: This CDR3 fails to terminate in the conserved phenylalanine or tryptophan, so it likely reflects a read error. V is TRBV29-1 and J is TRBJ2-1; 10 bases match TRBD1. The J call may be mistaken, given a closer DNA end match to TRBJ2-5. The CDR3 covers 14 residues. Germline values: CDR1 SQVTM, CDR2 ANQGSEA. CDR3 nucleotides: TGCAGCGCCGGGGACAGGGGTTTTAGAGAGACCCAGTACCTC. It translates to CSAGDRGFRETQYL.

The rearrangement links TRBV7-9 to TRBJ2-4, with TRBD1 matching 7 bases. Trimming cost V 5 bases and J 7 bases; bases outside gene matches: 14. The CDR3 is 16 residues long. Germline CDR1 reads SEHNR; CDR2 reads FQNEAQ (reference sequence). The CDR3 sequence: CASSLSQGQNRNIQYF. Written as DNA, the CDR3 is TGTGCCAGCAGCCTAAGTCAGGGACAGAATCGGAACATTCAGTACTTC. The complete variable domain, with remaining parts taken from reference TRBV7-9 and TRBJ2-4, reads DTGVSQNPRHKITKRGQNVTFRCDPISEHNRLYWYRQTLGQGPEFLTYFQNEAQLEKSRLLSDRFSAERPKGSFSTLEIQRTEQGDSAMYLCASSLSQGQNRNIQYFGAGTRLSVL.

The chain employs TRBV7-9 and TRBJ2-1; possibly TRBD2 for D (6 bases). In germline, CDR1 is SEHNR, CDR2 FQNEAQ (reference sequence). The CDR3 is 13 amino acids. Trimming took off 0 bases at V and 12 bases at J, with 12 bases between the two ends. The CDR3 loop is CASSLAGLGGQFF. CDR3 DNA: TGTGCCAGCAGCTTAGCGGGACTGGGCGGGCAGTTCTTC.